What follows describes a single T cell receptor beta chain. The antigen is undetermined. The data are from a study of shared clonotypes between healthy human individuals. CD45RO-negative, CCR7-selected cells formed the naive CD8 fraction, which excluded terminally differentiated effector memory CD45RA+ cells. The CDR3 has 14 residues. J gave up 5 bases and V 3 bases, and 6 bases lay outside the gene matches. Germline assignment: CDR1 MNHEY and CDR2 SMNVEV (reference sequence). Using approximately 200 ng DNA, tens of thousands of T cell genomes, the sorted-subset replicate PCRs were run. In the source study's methods: Filtering differed, since immunoSEQ gave only junction sequences and no quality scores. Sequencing was performed with immunoSEQ multiplex PCR; in TCRdb, only in-frame clones are kept and a portion is missing. V, J and clone size reflect that table, while D and trimming were determined from the DNA. The sample lists around 2,100,000 clones; just under 95% were seen once.

Study-wide results and limits: With a handful of donors compared, 4.5% to 6.5% of naive CD4 clonotypes were shared.

The sample was naive CD8+ T cells sorted from blood. The V gene is TRBV27, the J gene TRBJ1-1; 7 nucleotides match TRBD1. The TCR sequence derives from a man between 18 and 35 years old in good health. CDR3 amino acids: CASSFTGVGTEAFF. CDR3 DNA: TGTGCCAGCAGTTTTACAGGGGTGGGGACTGAAGCTTTCTTT.